Listed below are T cell receptor beta chains from one sample, sequenced in a study of identical twins. TCRdb redid the calling of the 5' RACE reads with MiXCR, one entry per CDR3 protein. There are approximately 1.8 million distinct CDR3 sequences in the sample; 32% occur only once, and less than 0.35% lies in the top ten. Sample: cord blood. These receptors were obtained from a newborn girl in good health. The CDR3 runs from the conserved cysteine through the conserved F or W. Fields, in order: V gene, J gene, CDR3 protein.

v_gene: TRBV3-1; j_gene: TRBJ2-5; CDR3aa: CASSQDTGSVKTQYF
v_gene: TRBV5-1; j_gene: TRBJ2-5; CDR3aa: CASSLDRLVANLGYNEQYF
v_gene: TRBV5-5; j_gene: TRBJ2-1; CDR3aa: CASSGRIRQVGYNEQFF
v_gene: TRBV20-1; j_gene: TRBJ1-2; CDR3aa: CSAREWGRYGYTF
v_gene: TRBV3-1; j_gene: NA; CDR3aa: CASRKRSSYNEQYF
v_gene: TRBV3-1; j_gene: TRBJ2-1; CDR3aa: CASIGNRGNNEQFF
v_gene: TRBV29-1; j_gene: TRBJ1-4; CDR3aa: CSVEESRGEKLFF
v_gene: TRBV5-1; j_gene: TRBJ2-7; CDR3aa: CASSLEDRVVHEQYF
v_gene: TRBV20-1; j_gene: TRBJ2-7; CDR3aa: CSARAQGGEQYF
v_gene: TRBV19; j_gene: TRBJ2-7; CDR3aa: CASMPRGSYEQYF
v_gene: TRBV6-2/TRBV6-3; j_gene: TRBJ2-5; CDR3aa: CASSYDGTSRETQYF
v_gene: TRBV16; j_gene: TRBJ2-7; CDR3aa: CASSQNRSGAGEQYF
v_gene: TRBV20-1; j_gene: TRBJ1-6; CDR3aa: CSARDFRNSPLHF
v_gene: TRBV5-1; j_gene: TRBJ2-5; CDR3aa: CASISTSGHGNGETQYF
v_gene: TRBV5-1; j_gene: TRBJ1-1; CDR3aa: CASNPSGLNTEAFF
v_gene: TRBV28; j_gene: TRBJ2-3; CDR3aa: CVSSLEREQDTQYF